This TCR beta chain was sequenced during a study of T cells in Graves' hyperthyroidism and ophthalmopathy. V dropped 8 bases and J dropped 4; count of bases not matched to a gene: 6. This CDR3 has 14 amino acids. Germline CDR1 is KGHSH and CDR2 is LQKENI. The TCR beta CDR3 regions underwent amplification using RNA transcripts as the source. When the TCR CDR3 underwent first-round RT-PCR, the HTBI primer set was used. MiXCR was run by TCRdb on the multiplex PCR reads, yielding one entry per CDR3 protein. Of fewer than 850,000 distinct CDR3 sequences detected, about 18% appear once; the ten largest clones hold roughly a sixth. This clonotype was seen ten or more times. Patients were excluded for uncontrolled infection, other autoimmune disease, pregnancy or lactation.

The chain combines TRBV18 with TRBJ1-5; 9 bases line up with TRBD1. Sequenced: blood. The origin of this receptor is a man aged 45-65 years with Graves' hyperthyroidism. The CDR3 region is CASSPGQGNQPQHF. CDR3 DNA: TGTGCCAGCAGCCCTGGACAGGGGAATCAGCCCCAGCATTTT.